These 17 T cell receptor beta chains were all obtained from the same sample, sequenced in a study of blood T cell repertoires in COVID-19. Repertoires were generated with immunoSEQ multiplex PCR, while TCRdb's copy carries only in-frame clones and drops some. The table includes hundreds of thousands of clones, roughly 80% detected once. The sequencing input was peripheral blood. The receptors were gathered from a woman aged 60 to 75 with active or convalescent COVID-19.

V and J are TRBV5-1 and TRBJ1-2, with a weak D call TRBD1 (5 bases). Germline V lookup: CDR1 SGHRS, CDR2 YFSETQ. The ends were cut back, 5 bases at V and 0 bases at J, with 8 bases in the middle. The CDR3 loop spans 13 amino acids. CDR3 region: CASSVTANYGYTF. CDR3 sequence (DNA): TGCGCCAGCAGTGTGACAGCTAACTATGGCTACACCTTC.

This clone was found many times. CDR3 protein: CASSFSGGARETQYF. In nucleotides, the CDR3 is TGTGCCAGCAGTTTTAGCGGGGGGGCCAGGGAGACCCAGTACTTC. The chain recombines TRBV6-6 with TRBJ2-5, with 11 bases lining up with TRBD2. Germline trimming cut 4 bases from V and 5 bases from J; bases unmatched to any gene: 6. CDR1 and CDR2 from the germline V gene are MNHNY and SVGAGI (reference sequence). CDR3 length: 15 residues.

For this clone: This CDR3 is also generated by other DNA sequences in the sample. The V call is TRBV28, the J call TRBJ1-1, with D perhaps matching TRBD1 (6 bases). The V end was cut by 5 bases, the J end by 3 bases, with 16 bases between. The CDR3 contains 15 residues. CDR1 and CDR2 (germline): MDHEN, SYDVKM. The CDR3, as DNA: TGTGCCAGCAGTGCCCCGACTGGGGGCGACACTGAAGCTTTCTTT. Translating gives CASSAPTGGDTEAFF.

This chain links TRBV7-2 with TRBJ1-3, with 8 bases fitting TRBD1. CDR1 and CDR2 (germline): SGHTA, FQGNSA. V was clipped by 5 bases and J by 3 bases; unmatched bases: 3. This CDR3 has 14 amino acids. The CDR3 nucleotides are TGTGCCAGCAGCCCAGACAGGGGTGGAAACACCATATATTTT. Residues: CASSPDRGGNTIYF.

This sequence joins TRBV6-5 and TRBJ2-7; D is perhaps TRBD1 (6 bases). Between the trimmed V and J ends, which lost 5 bases and 3 bases, there was a span of 14 bases. In germline, CDR1 is MNHEY, CDR2 SVGAGI. The CDR3 is 14 residues long. CDR3 residues: CASSPLTGVYEQYF. CDR3 coding DNA: TGTGCCAGCAGTCCCTTGACAGGCGTCTACGAGCAGTACTTC.

Concerning this clone: The same CDR3 arises from other DNA sequences in this sample as well. V usage is TRBV6-1 and J usage is TRBJ2-5; D might be TRBD1 (5 bases). V was clipped by 3 bases and J by 3 bases, with 11 bases between them. The CDR3 extends over 14 amino acids. Germline V CDR1 and CDR2: MNHNS, SASEGT. The CDR3 nucleotides read TGTGCCAGCAGTGATGCTGACAGAGAAGAGACCCAGTACTTC. Translated, it gives CASSDADREETQYF.

Details on this clone: In the same sample, other DNA sequences code for this CDR3. CDR3 nucleotides: TGCGCCAGCAGCTCAGGACAGGGGGTCTATGGCTACACCTTC. Protein product: CASSSGQGVYGYTF. The chain is built from TRBV5-1 and TRBJ1-2; 10 bases are a match to TRBD1. The CDR3 runs 14 residues. V lost 3 bases and J lost 4; bases outside the gene matches: 3. Per germline, CDR1 SGHRS and CDR2 YFSETQ. Full variable domain (outside the CDR3, taken from reference TRBV5-1 and TRBJ1-2): KAGVTQTPRYLIKTRGQQVTLSCSPISGHRSVSWYQQTPGQGLQFLFEYFSETQRNKGNFPGRFSGRQFSNSRSEMNVSTLELGDSALYLCASSSGQGVYGYTFGSGTRLTVV.

V usage is TRBV6-2 or TRBV6-3 and J usage is TRBJ2-7, with 8 nucleotides matching TRBD1. Germline V lookup: CDR1 MNHEY, CDR2 SVGEGT. The V segment lost 5 bases and the J segment 9 bases; nucleotides outside the gene matches: 3. This CDR3 is built from 11 residues. This chain's CDR3 is CASSRQGMQYF. The CDR3 coding sequence is TGTGCCAGCAGTCGACAGGGGATGCAGTACTTC.

The V and J genes are TRBV6-2 or TRBV6-3 and TRBJ1-1, with D perhaps TRBD1 (6 bases). Trimming stripped 0 bases from V and 3 bases from J, with 17 bases between. The length of the CDR3 is 17 residues. The germline V gene encodes CDR1 MNHEY and CDR2 SVGEGT. The chain's CDR3 is CASSYSRKRGLDTEAFF. The DNA of the CDR3 is TGTGCCAGCAGTTACTCGCGGAAAAGGGGGTTGGACACTGAAGCTTTCTTT.

The V gene is TRBV5-6, the J gene TRBJ2-5; 7 nucleotides line up with TRBD1. CDR3 length: 16 residues. Trimming took 0 bases from V and 2 from J; bases not matched to a gene: 7. Germline V gene data show CDR1 as SGHDT and CDR2 as YYEEEE. CDR3 region: CASSLDLGQRQETQYF. The CDR3 bases are TGTGCCAGCAGCTTGGACTTGGGACAGAGACAAGAGACCCAGTACTTC.

This clone showed up just a few times. The V call is TRBV7-8, the J call TRBJ1-2; possibly TRBD1 for D (6 bases). Germline assignment: CDR1 SGHVS and CDR2 FQNEAQ. The CDR3 is made up of 15 amino acids. Deletions cut 4 bases from V and 5 bases from J, with 17 bases between. The CDR3 DNA reads TGTGCCAGCAGCTGGACAGTGGGCGGGTATTATGGCTACACCTTC. Amino acid sequence: CASSWTVGGYYGYTF.

The chain combines TRBV5-1 with TRBJ1-4; possibly TRBD1 for D (5 bases). The germline CDR1 and CDR2 sequences are SGHRS and YFSETQ. V lost 4 bases, J lost 5 bases, and 15 bases lay in between. The CDR3 contains 15 residues. This chain's CDR3 is CASSPWGSLNEKLFF. For the CDR3, the DNA is TGCGCCAGCAGCCCCTGGGGCTCCCTGAATGAAAAACTGTTTTTT.

The rearrangement uses TRBV11-3 and TRBJ1-3, with TRBD1 matching 7 bases. CDR1 and CDR2 from the germline V gene are SGHNT and YENEEA. The CDR3 has 15 residues. CDR3 in DNA: TGTGATAAGAGGTTGAGGGGGCTCGCTGGAAACACCATATATTTT. This codes for CDKRLRGLAGNTIYF.

This clone has a handful of counts. The chain has TRBV4-2 and TRBJ2-5; the match to TRBD2 covers 9 bases. The V gene's germline CDR1 is LGHNA and CDR2 YNFKEQ. The junction had 6 bases not matched to a gene; V was cut back by 2 bases and J by 5 bases. This CDR3 region has 15 residues. The CDR3 loop is CASSQLRGGGETQYF. Written as DNA, the CDR3 is TGTGCCAGCAGCCAATTGCGGGGGGGAGGGGAGACCCAGTACTTC.

On this clone itself: Possible read error: a much larger clone is one base away. The chain couples TRBV19 to TRBJ1-1, with D possibly TRBD1 on 5 matching bases. Trimming removed 5 bases at V and 1 base at J, with 8 bases between. The CDR3 covers 13 residues. CDR1 and CDR2 (germline): LNHDA, SQIVND (reference sequence). CDR3 residues: CASSLTANTEAFF. CDR3 DNA sequence: TGTGCCAGTAGTTTGACAGCGAACACTGAAGCTTTCTTT.

The chain couples TRBV4-3 to TRBJ2-2; D might be TRBD1 (6 bases). V lost 0 bases and J 8 bases, leaving 13 bases between the germline ends. The germline gives CDR1 LGHNA, CDR2 YSLEER. The CDR3 spans 15 residues. CDR3 coding DNA: TGCGCCAGCAGCCAAGAGGTGCCCCAGGGGGGGGAGCTGTTTTTT. It yields the protein CASSQEVPQGGELFF.

This sequence joins TRBV19 and TRBJ1-1; D unresolved. This CDR3 contains 14 residues. Trimming pared 5 bases from V and 0 bases from J, leaving 10 bases between. Looked up from germline, CDR1 is LNHDA and CDR2 is SQIVND (reference sequence). CDR3 protein: CASSLRSLNTEAFF. The CDR3 coding sequence is TGTGCCAGTAGTCTCAGGTCCCTGAACACTGAAGCTTTCTTT.